The rows below give T cell receptor beta chains drawn from one sample of a study of blood T cell repertoires in COVID-19. Assay: immunoSEQ multiplex PCR; the TCRdb copy retains only in-frame clones and omits some. The repertoire holds about 91,000 clones, with around 90% as singletons. The sequenced material came from peripheral blood. Every receptor here comes from a woman at least 80 years old with active COVID-19. CDR3s include the opening cysteine and the closing phenylalanine or tryptophan.

V gene: TRBV14; J gene: TRBJ2-1; CDR3 protein: CASSRAQQSYNEQFF
V gene: TRBV7-8; J gene: TRBJ2-6; CDR3 protein: CASSLHFRSGANVLTF
V gene: TRBV27; J gene: TRBJ2-7; CDR3 protein: CASSHGSGYEQYF
V gene: TRBV7-2; J gene: TRBJ2-7; CDR3 protein: CASSSVAGIYEQYF
V gene: TRBV28; J gene: TRBJ2-7; CDR3 protein: CASSTMTSGRREQYF
V gene: TRBV11-2; J gene: TRBJ2-1; CDR3 protein: CASSLDGGRVEQFF
V gene: TRBV7-9; J gene: TRBJ1-5; CDR3 protein: CASSLGGGQPQHF
V gene: TRBV19; J gene: TRBJ2-2; CDR3 protein: CASHREFSGELFF
V gene: TRBV18; J gene: TRBJ2-7; CDR3 protein: CASSPSWTSGYEQYF
V gene: TRBV29-1; J gene: TRBJ1-1; CDR3 protein: CSVQGTKNTEAFF
V gene: TRBV6-2/TRBV6-3; J gene: TRBJ1-5; CDR3 protein: CASSYSTSGQPQHF
V gene: TRBV28; J gene: TRBJ1-2; CDR3 protein: CASSLEAGYTF
V gene: TRBV6-5; J gene: TRBJ1-1; CDR3 protein: CASTGDTEAFF
V gene: TRBV19; J gene: TRBJ1-1; CDR3 protein: CATAQGSTEAFF
V gene: TRBV15; J gene: TRBJ2-1; CDR3 protein: CATSRGGEYGTDDNEQFF
V gene: TRBV3-1/TRBV3-2; J gene: TRBJ2-1; CDR3 protein: CASSPKPTSGNEQFF
V gene: TRBV13; J gene: TRBJ2-3; CDR3 protein: CASSLSIAEDTQYF
V gene: TRBV30; J gene: TRBJ1-5; CDR3 protein: CAWSDRLDQPQHF
V gene: TRBV18; J gene: TRBJ2-7; CDR3 protein: CASSQQVQYEQYF